This entry lists 21 T cell receptor beta chains sequenced from one sample in a study of blood T cell repertoires in COVID-19. TCRdb's table, derived via immunoSEQ multiplex PCR, lists solely in-frame clones and lacks some. Counted here are over 200,000 clones, 88% occurring once; the ten biggest clones make up around 2.8%. Sequencing was carried out using peripheral blood. These receptors all come from an older woman with acute or convalescent COVID-19.

As DNA, the CDR3 is TGTGCCAGCTCACCCGGGACTAGCGGGGCCACCTCCTACAATGAGCAGTTCTTC. Its protein product is CASSPGTSGATSYNEQFF. The chain combines TRBV18 with TRBJ2-1; the match to TRBD2 covers 13 bases. CDR3 length: 18 residues. V lost 3 bases and J lost 0; bases outside the gene matches: 5. Germline CDR1 reads KGHSH; CDR2 reads LQKENI.

The table lists this clone with a count of one. J is TRBJ2-7 and V is TRBV18; D perhaps matches TRBD2 (6 bases). The length of the CDR3 is 15 residues. Germline CDR1 KGHSH, CDR2 LQKENI. The ends were cut back, 2 bases at V and 9 bases at J, with 20 bases in the middle. The CDR3 DNA sequence: TGTGCCAGCTCACCAGGGGTAGCGGCTCAAGCCGGGCAGTACTTC. Residues: CASSPGVAAQAGQYF.

This clone was detected once. The chain has TRBV19 and TRBJ2-1, with D tentatively TRBD2 (5 bases). This CDR3 contains 17 residues. Trimming took off 3 bases at V and 0 bases at J, with 15 bases between the two ends. The germline gives CDR1 LNHDA, CDR2 SQIVND (reference sequence). CDR3 in DNA: TGTGCCAGTAGTATCGGTGAGGGCCCGAGCTCCTACAATGAGCAGTTCTTC. This codes for CASSIGEGPSSYNEQFF.

This clone appeared a few times. The chain joins TRBV7-3 to TRBJ2-7, with D maybe TRBD2 (5 bases). The germline gives CDR1 SGHTA, CDR2 FQGTGA. V was pared by 0 bases and J by 2 bases, with 8 bases between. The CDR3 is made up of 14 amino acids. This CDR3 is CASSLTPGTYEQYF. The CDR3 coding sequence is TGTGCCAGCAGCTTAACGCCGGGGACCTACGAGCAGTACTTC.

This chain connects TRBV19 to TRBJ1-6, with TRBD1 matching over 10 bases. This CDR3 region has 15 residues. Losses at the gene ends were 5 bases for V and 10 bases for J; bases not matched to a gene: 8. Germline values: CDR1 LNHDA, CDR2 SQIVND (reference sequence). The CDR3 sequence is CASSRWDRGESPLHF. CDR3 nucleotides: TGTGCCAGTAGTCGGTGGGACAGGGGAGAGTCACCCCTCCACTTT.

The chain joins TRBV5-1 to TRBJ2-2; the D gene is possibly TRBD1 (7 bases). In germline, CDR1 is SGHRS, CDR2 YFSETQ. The V gene lost 3 bases and the J gene lost 6 bases, with 9 bases spanning the gap. The CDR3 length is 13 residues. Here the CDR3 DNA reads TGCGCCAGCAGCTCAGGGGGGCCCGGGGAGCTGTTTTTT. This encodes CASSSGGPGELFF.

This chain uses TRBV30 with TRBJ1-4; a weak D match, TRBD1 (6 bases). This CDR3 is built from 17 residues. Germline CDR1 reads GTSNPN; CDR2 reads SVGIG (reference sequence). The V end was cut by 2 bases, the J end by 0 bases, with 16 bases between. DNA for the CDR3: TGTGCCTGGAGTACCGACAGCCCAGGGGCAACTAATGAAAAACTGTTTTTT. Its protein product is CAWSTDSPGATNEKLFF.

This chain joins TRBV30 and TRBJ1-2; 8 bases line up with TRBD1. Germline values: CDR1 GTSNPN, CDR2 SVGIG (reference sequence). CDR3 length: 17 residues. Trimming at V came to 0 bases and at J to 2 bases, leaving 11 bases not matched to a gene. Here the CDR3 DNA reads TGTGCCTGGAGTGTGAGGGGCAGGGGGCGCGAAAACTATGGCTACACCTTC. Translated: CAWSVRGRGRENYGYTF. The complete variable domain, with remaining parts taken from reference TRBV30 and TRBJ1-2, reads SQTIHQWPATLVQPVGSPLSLECTVEGTSNPNLYWYRQAAGRGLQLLFYSVGIGQISSEVPQNLSASRPQDRQFILSSKKLLLSDSGFYLCAWSVRGRGRENYGYTFGSGTRLTVV.

V is TRBV9 and J is TRBJ2-2; D remains ambiguous. The CDR3 runs 14 residues. CDR1 SGDLS and CDR2 YYNGEE come from the germline V gene. With 0 bases removed from V and 4 bases from J, the gap between germline ends came to 7 bases. The CDR3 nucleotides are TGTGCCAGCAGCGTAGAACTACCCACCGGGGAGCTGTTTTTT. This encodes CASSVELPTGELFF.

In regard to this clone: The same CDR3 is also encoded by other DNA sequences in this sample. The chain joins TRBV30 to TRBJ1-6; TRBD1 agrees at 7 bases. The V gene end was trimmed by 0 bases and the J gene end by 7 bases; junction bases not matched to a gene: 0. The CDR3 is 13 residues long. Germline lookup yields CDR1 GTSNPN and CDR2 SVGIG (reference sequence). The CDR3 DNA follows: TGTGCCTGGAGTGTACAGGGGAATTCACCCCTCCACTTT. It is translated as CAWSVQGNSPLHF.

V is TRBV5-1 and J is TRBJ1-6; D not resolved. From germline, CDR1 is SGHRS and CDR2 YFSETQ. Trimming took off 1 base at V and 7 bases at J, with 3 bases between the two ends. The CDR3 is 12 amino acids. The CDR3 DNA reads as TGCGCCAGCAGCTTGTCAAATTCACCCCTCCACTTT. This encodes CASSLSNSPLHF.

V gene TRBV30 combines with J gene TRBJ1-6, with TRBD1 matching over 11 bases. The V gene end was trimmed by 7 bases and the J gene end by 5 bases; junction bases not matched to a gene: 10. This CDR3 has 16 residues. CDR1 and CDR2 from the germline V gene are GTSNPN and SVGIG (reference sequence). In nucleotides, the CDR3 is TGTGCCTTCCATCTGGACAGGGGGCGGAATAATTCACCCCTCCACTTT. Protein product: CAFHLDRGRNNSPLHF.

This clone was detected only once. V gene TRBV6-1 combines with J gene TRBJ2-4; D uncertain. The V end lost 1 base, the J end lost 2 bases, and 12 bases lay between the germline ends. The CDR3 totals 16 residues. Germline assignment: CDR1 MNHNS and CDR2 SASEGT. The CDR3 reads CASSEGPQVSKNIQYF. In DNA form, the CDR3 reads TGTGCCAGCAGTGAAGGACCCCAGGTCTCCAAAAACATTCAGTACTTC.

The chain is built from TRBV21-1 and TRBJ1-2; TRBD1 is the table's D call and was not checked against the DNA. TRBV21-1 is recorded as a pseudogene. The CDR3 has 16 residues. The CDR3 is CASSKPPGQWNYGYTF. The CDR3 DNA reads as TGTGCCAGCAGCAAACCTCCGGGACAGTGGAACTATGGCTACACCTTC.

The chain combines TRBV5-6 with TRBJ1-1; D is unresolved. The CDR3 has 16 amino acids. Per the germline V gene, CDR1 is SGHDT and CDR2 is YYEEEE. V lost 0 bases and J 0 bases, leaving 12 bases between the germline ends. CDR3 nucleotide sequence: TGTGCCAGCAGCTTGGGTGCGGGAAGGATGAACACTGAAGCTTTCTTT. This encodes CASSLGAGRMNTEAFF.

The chain joins TRBV27 to TRBJ1-2; D is ambiguous. Germline CDR1 reads MNHEY; CDR2 reads SMNVEV (reference sequence). The CDR3 is 12 residues long. V shed 8 bases and J shed 4 bases, with 11 bases lying between them. This CDR3 is CASGPIPYGYTF. The CDR3 DNA sequence: TGTGCCAGCGGGCCTATCCCCTATGGCTACACCTTC.

The chain carries TRBV3-1 (or the pseudogene TRBV3-2) and TRBJ1-2, with a tentative D call TRBD1 (6 bases). The CDR3 consists of 16 residues. From germline, CDR1 is LGHDT and CDR2 YNNKEL (reference sequence). V gave up 3 bases and J gave up 4 bases, with 18 bases separating them. CDR3 bases: TGTGCCAGCAGCCAGGACGGATACAGGGTCGGCTATGGCTACACCTTC. Residues: CASSQDGYRVGYGYTF.

The J gene is TRBJ1-2, the V gene TRBV14, with a tentative D call TRBD1 (6 bases). Germline CDR1 and CDR2: SGHDN and FVKESK. This CDR3 is 16 amino acids long. V lost 5 bases and J 8 bases, leaving 24 bases between the germline ends. The CDR3 DNA reads TGTGCCAGCAGCTCGCCACAGGGAATGAAGGCGGAAGGCTACACCTTC. It encodes CASSSPQGMKAEGYTF.

The chain is built from TRBV7-3 and TRBJ2-1; 8 nucleotides agree with TRBD2. V was pared by 5 bases and J by 6 bases, with 9 bases of the junction left unmatched. CDR1 and CDR2 (germline): SGHTA, FQGTGA. The CDR3 spans 15 residues. The DNA of the CDR3 is TGTGCCAGCAGCCATTCCCGTACTAGCGGCAATGAGCAGTTCTTC. As protein: CASSHSRTSGNEQFF.

This chain connects TRBV28 to TRBJ2-1; 12 nucleotides agree with TRBD2. Looked up from germline, CDR1 is MDHEN and CDR2 is SYDVKM. The CDR3 has 14 amino acids. The V gene end was trimmed by 9 bases and the J gene end by 5 bases; junction bases not matched to a gene: 5. Here the CDR3 DNA reads TGTGCCAGTAACAGACTAGCGGGAGACAATGAGCAGTTCTTC. It is translated as CASNRLAGDNEQFF.

The DNA for the CDR3 is TGTGCCAGCAGCCAAGATCGTCCGAATGTGTACAGCACATTAAATACGCAGTATTTT. Amino acid sequence: CASSQDRPNVYSTLNTQYF. The chain employs TRBV14 and TRBJ2-3; D is unresolved. The germline V and J ends were trimmed by 0 bases and 7 bases, with 26 bases remaining between them. The CDR3 runs to 19 residues. The germline V gene encodes CDR1 SGHDN and CDR2 FVKESK.